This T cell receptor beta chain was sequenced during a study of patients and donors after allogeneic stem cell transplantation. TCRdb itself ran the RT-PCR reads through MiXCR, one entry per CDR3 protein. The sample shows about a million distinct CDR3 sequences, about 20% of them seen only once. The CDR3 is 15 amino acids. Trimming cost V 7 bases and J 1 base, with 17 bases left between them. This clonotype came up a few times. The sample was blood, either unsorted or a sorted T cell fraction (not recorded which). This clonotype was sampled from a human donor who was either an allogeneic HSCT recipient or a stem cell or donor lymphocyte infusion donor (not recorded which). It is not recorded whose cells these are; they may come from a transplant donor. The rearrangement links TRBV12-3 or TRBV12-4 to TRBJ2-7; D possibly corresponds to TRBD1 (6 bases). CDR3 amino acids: CASTLEIGTSYEQYF. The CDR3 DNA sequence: TGTGCCAGCACGTTGGAGATAGGGACATCCTACGAGCAGTACTTC.